This T cell receptor beta chain is drawn from a study of T cells in Graves' hyperthyroidism and ophthalmopathy. Study results and caveats: Model predictions of ophthalmopathy came a median 6.5 months before onset. Most thyroid clonotypes expanded above 0.001 appeared in blood too. Separating ophthalmopathy from stable hyperthyroidism was achieved by a 13 V-J model.

Concerning this clonotype: Its matching antigen is unknown.

V was trimmed by 5 bases and J by 4 bases, leaving 10 bases between them. CDR3 length: 13 residues. The germline V gene has CDR1 SGHRS and CDR2 YFSETQ. It was uncontrolled infection, other autoimmune disease, pregnancy or lactation that excluded patients. TCR beta CDR3 region amplification was performed from RNA transcripts. The TCR CDR3 was amplified in a first-round RT-PCR using the HTBI primer set. TCRdb processed the multiplex PCR reads anew with MiXCR; each CDR3 protein has one entry. The sample lists under 350,000 distinct CDR3 sequences; roughly a fifth were seen once. Input material: blood. This clonotype originated in a woman aged 45-59 years with Graves' hyperthyroidism. The chain carries TRBV5-1 and TRBJ2-1, with D possibly called TRBD1 or TRBD2 (5 bases each). Here the CDR3 reads CASSEGTYNEQFF. In nucleotides, the CDR3 is TGCGCCAGCAGTGAGGGGACGTACAATGAGCAGTTCTTC.